The 24 T cell receptor beta chains in this list originate from one sample, sequenced in a study of T cell responses to AZD1222 COVID-19 vaccine. Assay used: immunoSEQ multiplex PCR; TCRdb lists only in-frame clones, some missing. There are some 150,000 clones in the sample; 70% to 90% occur only once, and 4% to 4.5% lies in the top ten. The material sequenced was peripheral blood, taken 28 days after the second AZD1222 dose. All receptors derive from an adult who received the AZD1222 COVID-19 vaccine.

The chain uses TRBV18 and TRBJ2-7; tentatively, D is TRBD1 (5 bases). The CDR3 is 15 residues long. Germline V gives CDR1 KGHSH, CDR2 LQKENI. The V end lost 1 base, the J end lost 2 bases, and 12 bases lay between the germline ends. The CDR3 sequence is CASSPRQGITYEQYF. The CDR3 nucleotides are TGTGCCAGCTCACCACGCCAGGGCATAACCTACGAGCAGTACTTC.

The chain combines TRBV27 with TRBJ1-6; D gene ambiguous. The germline gives CDR1 MNHEY, CDR2 SMNVEV (reference sequence). The V and J ends lost 6 bases and 0 bases respectively, with 9 bases between them. This CDR3 is 15 amino acids long. CDR3 sequence: CASSPVVSYNSPLHF. The CDR3 DNA sequence: TGTGCCAGCAGCCCGGTGGTCTCCTATAATTCACCCCTCCACTTT.

This chain uses TRBV5-6 with TRBJ2-1; D might be TRBD2 (5 bases). Germline CDR1 and CDR2: SGHDT and YYEEEE. This CDR3 contains 15 residues. Trimming took off 8 bases at V and 0 bases at J, with 15 bases between the two ends. The CDR3 coding sequence is TGTGCCAGTGAACCGCGGACTTTCTCCTACAATGAGCAGTTCTTC. It encodes CASEPRTFSYNEQFF. Together with reference TRBV5-6 and TRBJ2-1, the CDR3 gives the full variable domain: DAGVTQSPTHLIKTRGQQVTLRCSPKSGHDTVSWYQQALGQGPQFIFQYYEEEERQRGNFPDRFSGHQFPNYSSELNVNALLLGDSALYLCASEPRTFSYNEQFFGPGTRLTVL.

This chain uses TRBV4-3 with TRBJ2-5; tentative D call: TRBD1 (6 bases). The CDR3 covers 14 residues. V lost 0 bases and J 1 base, leaving 6 bases between the germline ends. Germline CDR1 reads LGHNA; CDR2 reads YSLEER. The CDR3 DNA follows: TGCGCCAGCAGCCAAGAGGGGGCCCAAGAGACCCAGTACTTC. This codes for CASSQEGAQETQYF.

The gene calls are TRBV5-1 and TRBJ1-3; D is unresolved. The CDR3 is made up of 17 amino acids. V lost 1 base, J lost 2 bases, and 16 bases lay in between. Germline values: CDR1 SGHRS, CDR2 YFSETQ. The CDR3 reads CASSLSLSAGTGNTIYF. In DNA, the CDR3 is TGCGCCAGCAGCTTGTCGTTGTCAGCCGGGACTGGAAACACCATATATTTT.

Worth noting for this clone: Mismatch with germline at one junction end may stem from a read error. CDR3 nucleotide sequence: TGTGCCAGCAGCTTGAGCTGGACCTTCGCCTTC. It codes for CASSLSWTFAF. The chain carries TRBV5-8 and TRBJ1-2; no clear D gene. Germline V gene sequence: CDR1 SGHTS, CDR2 YDEGEE. The CDR3 has 11 residues.

This chain uses TRBV6-2 or TRBV6-3 with TRBJ2-7; D is possibly TRBD1 (6 bases). The V and J ends lost 6 bases and 0 bases respectively, with 9 bases between them. The germline V gene encodes CDR1 MNHEY and CDR2 SVGEGT. The CDR3 totals 13 residues. The CDR3 bases are TGTGCCAGCAGCCGGGACAACTCCTACGAGCAGTACTTC. It codes for CASSRDNSYEQYF.

The rearrangement uses TRBV5-1 and TRBJ1-1, with D perhaps matching TRBD1 (5 bases). The length of the CDR3 is 13 residues. V lost 3 bases to trimming and J lost 8 bases, with 14 bases between them. The germline gives CDR1 SGHRS, CDR2 YFSETQ. CDR3 nucleotides: TGCGCCAGCAGCTCTCTGTCCGGGGCGGAAGCTTTCTTT. It encodes CASSSLSGAEAFF.

This rearrangement joins TRBV6-6 to TRBJ1-2; the D is unclear. V lost 5 bases, J lost 2 bases, and 15 bases lay in between. Germline CDR1 and CDR2: MNHNY and SVGAGI (reference sequence). The CDR3 runs to 15 residues. The CDR3 loop reads CASSVGLQPNYGYTF. For the CDR3, the DNA is TGTGCCAGCAGTGTCGGGCTACAACCAAACTATGGCTACACCTTC.

The rearrangement links TRBV29-1 to TRBJ1-2; D unresolved. V lost 3 bases and J 4 bases, leaving 9 bases between the germline ends. The CDR3 sequence is 12 residues long. CDR1 is SQVTM, CDR2 ANQGSEA, per germline. The DNA for the CDR3 is TGCAGCGTTGAGAACGATGTCTATGGCTACACCTTC. It codes for CSVENDVYGYTF.

The rearrangement links TRBV7-9 to TRBJ2-1; possibly TRBD2 for D (5 bases). The V gene lost 1 base and the J gene lost 5 bases, with 21 bases spanning the gap. Germline CDR1 and CDR2: SEHNR and FQNEAQ (reference sequence). CDR3 length: 18 residues. CDR3 amino acids: CASSLVYSNGIIHNEQFF. CDR3 sequence (DNA): TGTGCCAGCAGCTTAGTGTATTCCAACGGGATCATCCACAATGAGCAGTTCTTC.

The rearrangement links TRBV6-2 or TRBV6-3 to TRBJ1-2; TRBD1 agrees at 8 bases. Germline V gene data show CDR1 as MNHEY and CDR2 as SVGEGT. V was clipped by 6 bases and J by 8 bases; unmatched bases: 8. The CDR3 covers 13 residues. The CDR3 spells CASSPGTGGGYTF. CDR3 bases: TGTGCCAGCAGCCCCGGGACAGGCGGAGGCTACACCTTC.

This sequence joins TRBV7-8 and TRBJ1-5; a possible D gene is TRBD1 (6 bases). Trimming pared 3 bases from V and 11 bases from J, leaving 20 bases between. The V gene's germline CDR1 is SGHVS and CDR2 FQNEAQ. The CDR3 sequence is 15 residues long. CDR3 in amino acids: CASSLAAFRDKAQHF. The CDR3 nucleotides read TGTGCCAGCAGCTTGGCAGCTTTCCGGGACAAGGCCCAGCATTTT.

On this clone: Within the sample, other DNA sequences also encode this same CDR3. The rearrangement uses TRBV12-3 or TRBV12-4 and TRBJ1-5; unclear D gene. V was cut by 3 bases and J by 5 bases, with 5 bases left in between. The CDR3 has 12 residues. The CDR3 region has the DNA TGTGCCAGCAGTTTTGGAGATCAGCCCCAGCATTTT. As protein: CASSFGDQPQHF.

The chain carries TRBV10-1 and TRBJ2-1; TRBD1 agrees at 8 bases. V lost 0 bases and J lost 10; bases outside the gene matches: 11. CDR3 size: 16 residues. The germline gives CDR1 WNHNN, CDR2 SYGVQD (reference sequence). CDR3 region: CASSESTTQGAREQFF. CDR3 nucleotide sequence: TGCGCCAGCAGTGAGTCTACTACTCAGGGGGCAAGGGAGCAGTTCTTC.

The V call is TRBV5-6, the J call TRBJ1-2, with D possibly being TRBD1 (5 bases). Trimming shortened V by 2 bases and J by 2 bases, and 19 bases separated the two germline ends. Germline assignment: CDR1 SGHDT and CDR2 YYEEEE. The CDR3 is 17 residues long. This CDR3 is CASSFVGRSGDNYGYTF. The CDR3 DNA sequence: TGTGCCAGCAGCTTCGTTGGCAGGTCTGGGGACAACTATGGCTACACCTTC.

The count of this clone is one. The chain uses TRBV19 and TRBJ1-2; D gene unclear. Looked up from germline, CDR1 is LNHDA and CDR2 is SQIVND (reference sequence). CDR3 length: 17 amino acids. Trimming pared 4 bases from V and 5 bases from J, leaving 23 bases between. The CDR3 protein is CASSTVEALLMEYGYTF. CDR3 DNA sequence: TGTGCCAGTAGTACTGTAGAGGCGCTCTTGATGGAGTATGGCTACACCTTC.

This chain uses TRBV5-1 with TRBJ1-1, with D possibly being TRBD1 (6 bases). CDR3 length: 15 amino acids. The V gene's germline CDR1 is SGHRS and CDR2 YFSETQ. Between the trimmed V and J ends, which lost 4 bases and 6 bases, there was a span of 19 bases. The CDR3: CASSQGGAGSPEAFF. CDR3 DNA sequence: TGCGCCAGCAGCCAAGGGGGAGCAGGTTCCCCTGAAGCTTTCTTT.

In DNA, the CDR3 is TGTGCCACGAGAACGGACATCACGACCTACGAGCAGTACTTC. It encodes CATRTDITTYEQYF. The V and J genes are TRBV5-4 and TRBJ2-7; D may be TRBD1 (5 bases). V lost 9 bases and J 2 bases, leaving 18 bases between the germline ends. The CDR3 contains 14 residues. Germline V gene sequence: CDR1 SGHNT, CDR2 YYREEE (reference sequence).

The chain links TRBV19 to TRBJ1-5; maybe TRBD1 (6 bases). Germline V gene lookup returns CDR1 LNHDA and CDR2 SQIVND (reference sequence). CDR3 length equals 16 residues. This CDR3 is CATSGTITRNNQPQHF. In DNA form, the CDR3 reads TGTGCTACATCTGGGACAATAACGAGGAACAATCAGCCCCAGCATTTT. Full variable domain (missing parts from reference TRBV19 and TRBJ1-5): DGGITQSPKYLFRKEGQNVTLSCEQNLNHDAMYWYRQDPGQGLRLIYYSQIVNDFQKGDIAEGYSVSREKKESFPLTVTSAQKNPTAFYLCATSGTITRNNQPQHFGDGTRLSIL.

The V gene is TRBV10-3, the J gene TRBJ1-4, with no clear D. The CDR3 is made up of 13 amino acids. V lost 11 bases to trimming and J lost 5 bases, with 15 bases between them. CDR1 is ENHRY and CDR2 is SYGVKD in the germline V gene. The CDR3 DNA reads TGTGCCGTACACAAGGCTCCAAATGAAAAACTGTTTTTT. It translates to CAVHKAPNEKLFF.

The CDR3 protein is CASRYGTAETQYF. CDR3 coding DNA: TGTGCCAGCAGATACGGGACGGCCGAGACCCAGTACTTC. The rearrangement joins TRBV3-1 (or the pseudogene TRBV3-2) to TRBJ2-5, with D perhaps TRBD1 or TRBD2 (5 bases each). Per the germline V gene, CDR1 is LGHDT and CDR2 is YNNKEL (reference sequence). CDR3 size: 13 residues. Between the trimmed V and J ends, which lost 6 bases and 5 bases, there was a span of 13 bases.

V gene TRBV5-6 combines with J gene TRBJ1-5; 8 bases map to TRBD1. Germline loops: CDR1 SGHDT, CDR2 YYEEEE. The CDR3 runs to 15 residues. V dropped 0 bases and J dropped 7; count of bases not matched to a gene: 6. The CDR3 here is CASSLAGTGNQPQHF. In DNA, the CDR3 is TGTGCCAGCAGCTTGGCCGGGACAGGAAACCAGCCCCAGCATTTT. Supplemented by reference TRBV5-6 and TRBJ1-5, the full variable domain reads DAGVTQSPTHLIKTRGQQVTLRCSPKSGHDTVSWYQQALGQGPQFIFQYYEEEERQRGNFPDRFSGHQFPNYSSELNVNALLLGDSALYLCASSLAGTGNQPQHFGDGTRLSIL.

This chain links TRBV29-1 with TRBJ1-2; D gene unclear. The V and J ends lost 4 bases and 0 bases respectively, with 12 bases between them. The CDR3 extends over 14 amino acids. Germline V gene data show CDR1 as SQVTM and CDR2 as ANQGSEA. DNA for the CDR3: TGCAGCGTTGGTACCATTTACGCTAACTATGGCTACACCTTC. Its protein product is CSVGTIYANYGYTF.